This is a list of T cell receptor beta chains from one sample in a study of OX40 agonist ivuxolimab in advanced cancers. The data were produced by immunoSEQ multiplex PCR, yet TCRdb's version contains in-frame clones alone and is incomplete. This sample yields about 96,000 clones, of which approximately 84% are seen a single time; approximately 6.3% belongs to the top ten. The sample in question was CD4+ or CD8+ T cells sorted from blood, obtained in a trial of the OX40 agonist ivuxolimab. The receptors shown here come from an adult with an advanced solid tumor such as melanoma, head and neck, liver or kidney cancer. The CDR3 runs from the conserved cysteine through the conserved F or W. The D gene is left open where the match is weak. Size is stated for part of the rows, as once, few or many counts, or as a class when the clone is expanded.

TRBV29-1	.	TRBJ1-1	.	CSAGTLNTEAFF	TGCAGCGCCGGGACGCTGAACACTGAAGCTTTCTTT
TRBV6-1	.	TRBJ1-2	.	CASSETLGKGYTF	TGTGCCAGCAGTGAAACCCTCGGCAAGGGCTACACCTTC
TRBV4-2	.	TRBJ1-2	.	CAISGTNYGYTF	TGTGCCATTTCCGGGACCAACTATGGCTACACCTTC
TRBV18	.	TRBJ1-1	.	CASSPGQGNTEAFF	TGTGCCAGCTCACCAGGGCAGGGGAACACTGAAGCTTTCTTT
TRBV19	.	TRBJ2-3	.	CASSMLPKTLGVTDTQYF	TGTGCCAGTAGTATGTTACCGAAGACCCTTGGGGTCACAGATACGCAGTATTTT
TRBV4-3	TRBD1	TRBJ2-7	.	CASSQDWDRGYEQYF	TGCGCCAGCAGCCAAGATTGGGACAGGGGGTACGAGCAGTACTTC
TRBV4-1	.	TRBJ2-4	.	CASSQVGDLGGSKNIQYF	TGCGCCAGCAGCCAAGTTGGGGACTTAGGAGGGTCCAAAAACATTCAGTACTTC
TRBV10-3	TRBD1	TRBJ1-2	.	CAISSDRQAGNGYTF	TGTGCCATCAGCTCGGACAGGCAGGCGGGAAATGGCTACACCTTC
TRBV7-9	.	TRBJ2-2	once	CASSPPGVSATGELFF	TGTGCCAGCAGCCCCCCCGGGGTCAGCGCCACCGGGGAGCTGTTTTTT
TRBV30	.	TRBJ1-2	many	CAWSSTVYGYTF	TGTGCCTGGAGTTCCACAGTCTATGGCTACACCTTC
TRBV2	.	TRBJ2-7	.	CASSKTGGAYEQYF	TGTGCCAGCAGTAAGACAGGAGGAGCCTACGAGCAGTACTTC
TRBV5-1	TRBD1	TRBJ2-1	.	CASSSQGAGNEQFF	TGCGCCAGCAGCTCACAGGGGGCTGGGAATGAGCAGTTCTTC
TRBV10-2	TRBD1	TRBJ1-2	.	CASKIRTGVGGYTF	TGCGCCAGCAAGATACGTACAGGGGTGGGTGGCTACACCTTC
TRBV27	TRBD1	TRBJ2-3	.	CASRPQTGSDTQYF	TGTGCCAGCAGACCTCAGACAGGGTCCGATACGCAGTATTTT
TRBV27	.	TRBJ2-7	.	CASSFGSEFPYEQYF	TGTGCCAGCAGTTTTGGCAGCGAATTCCCCTACGAGCAGTACTTC
TRBV18	TRBD2	TRBJ2-1	.	CASSPWGLAYNEQFF	TGTGCCAGCTCACCTTGGGGACTAGCCTACAATGAGCAGTTCTTC
TRBV7-3	TRBD1	TRBJ2-3	.	CASSARDRVRCTDTQYF	TGTGCCAGCAGCGCAAGGGACAGGGTAAGGTGCACAGATACGCAGTATTTT
TRBV5-1	.	TRBJ1-2	.	CASSPASNYGYTF	TGCGCCAGCAGCCCGGCTTCTAACTATGGCTACACCTTC
TRBV12-5	.	TRBJ1-1	once	CASGYTSAEAFF	TGTGCTAGTGGTTATACCTCAGCTGAAGCTTTCTTT
TRBV18	TRBD1	TRBJ1-2	.	CASSPGQDQSYTF	TGTGCCAGCTCACCCGGACAGGACCAAAGCTACACCTTC
TRBV27	TRBD2	TRBJ2-7	.	CASSPGTSGPYEQYF	TGTGCCAGCAGTCCCGGGACTAGCGGCCCCTACGAGCAGTACTTC
TRBV7-9	.	TRBJ2-7	.	CASSSSSYEQYF	TGTGCCAGCAGCTCGAGCTCCTACGAGCAGTACTTC
TRBV9	TRBD1	TRBJ1-2	.	CASSVLPSDRVGYTF	TGTGCCAGCAGCGTACTCCCCTCAGACAGGGTTGGCTACACCTTC
TRBV10-3	TRBD2	TRBJ2-3	.	CAISDSGTSGSRPDTQYF	TGTGCCATCAGCGATTCCGGGACTAGCGGGTCACGACCAGATACGCAGTATTTT
TRBV5-6	.	TRBJ1-1	once	CASSLGQRGTEAFF	TGTGCCAGCAGCTTGGGACAGAGGGGCACTGAAGCTTTCTTT
TRBV5-1	.	TRBJ2-7	.	CASSLGQSYEQYF	TGCGCCAGCAGCCTCGGACAGTCCTACGAGCAGTACTTC
TRBV30	.	TRBJ1-5	few	CAWSRSGFQPQHF	TGTGCCTGGAGCAGATCGGGCTTTCAGCCCCAGCATTTT
TRBV7-8	.	TRBJ2-2	.	CASSLGRETGELFF	TGTGCCAGCAGCTTAGGCAGGGAAACCGGGGAGCTGTTTTTT
TRBV11-2	TRBD2	TRBJ2-1	.	CASSSTGITSGSSIF	TGTGCCAGCAGCTCGACCGGTATAACAAGCGGGAGTTCGATCTTC
TRBV7-3	TRBD1	TRBJ1-6	few	CASSLGQGGSPLHF	TGTGCCAGCAGCTTAGGGCAGGGGGGTTCACCCCTCCACTTT
TRBV2	TRBD2	TRBJ2-1	.	CASSPGTSGLSNEQFF	TGTGCCAGCAGTCCTGGGACTAGCGGCTTGAGCAATGAGCAGTTCTTC
TRBV5-1	.	TRBJ2-1	.	CASSLTSEQFF	TGCGCCAGCAGCCTGACCTCTGAGCAGTTCTTC
TRBV5-1	.	TRBJ2-7	.	CASSLDREGEQYF	TGCGCCAGCAGCTTGGACAGGGAGGGCGAGCAGTACTTC
TRBV27	.	TRBJ1-1	.	CASSPVSTGLKTEAFF	TGTGCCAGCAGTCCGGTCTCAACAGGGTTGAAGACTGAAGCTTTCTTT
TRBV5-1	.	TRBJ1-2	.	CASSFTPGAANNYGYTF	TGCGCCAGCAGCTTCACCCCTGGGGCAGCCAATAACTATGGCTACACCTTC
TRBV4-3	TRBD1	TRBJ1-6	.	CASSHGTGSNSPLHF	TGCGCCAGCAGCCATGGGACAGGGTCTAATTCACCCCTCCACTTT
TRBV27	TRBD1	TRBJ2-7	.	CASKTGTGTYEQYF	TGTGCCAGCAAAACCGGGACAGGGACCTACGAGCAGTACTTC
TRBV19	.	TRBJ1-1	.	CASSIDLGTAEAFF	TGTGCCAGTAGTATAGATCTAGGGACCGCTGAAGCTTTCTTT
TRBV7-9	TRBD1	TRBJ1-5	.	CASSLGQGAGNQPQHF	TGTGCCAGCAGCCTTGGACAGGGGGCGGGCAATCAGCCCCAGCATTTT
TRBV9	.	TRBJ2-2	.	CASSVDGGFNTGELFF	TGTGCCAGCAGCGTAGATGGGGGTTTTAACACCGGGGAGCTGTTTTTT
TRBV5-6	TRBD1	TRBJ2-3	few	CASRMQGADTQYF	TGTGCCAGCAGGATGCAGGGGGCAGATACGCAGTATTTT
TRBV5-1	TRBD2	TRBJ2-5	.	CASSGGGALRETQYF	TGCGCCAGCAGCGGCGGGGGGGCCCTCCGGGAGACCCAGTACTTC
TRBV7-2	TRBD2	TRBJ2-3	.	CASSPGGSGGRDTQYF	TGTGCCAGCAGCCCCGGGGGAAGCGGGGGGCGTGATACGCAGTATTTT
TRBV7-2	.	TRBJ2-3	.	CASSPTSGDTQYF	TGTGCCAGCAGCCCCACCTCCGGAGATACGCAGTATTTT
TRBV5-1	TRBD1	TRBJ2-3	.	CASSLGQGGTDTQYF	TGCGCCAGCAGCTTGGGACAGGGGGGCACAGATACGCAGTATTTT
TRBV11-2	.	TRBJ2-5	once	CASSLTTGAETQYF	TGTGCCAGCAGCTTAACTACAGGTGCCGAGACCCAGTACTTC
TRBV4-3	TRBD1	TRBJ2-7	.	CASSQGQGPLYEQYF	TGCGCCAGCAGCCAGGGACAGGGACCCCTTTACGAGCAGTACTTC
TRBV12-5	TRBD1	TRBJ2-7	few	CASGTGGDEQYF	TGTGCTAGTGGGACAGGGGGGGACGAGCAGTACTTC
TRBV11-2	TRBD2	TRBJ2-7	once	CASSHSGREPYEQYF	TGTGCCAGCAGCCATAGCGGGAGGGAGCCCTACGAGCAGTACTTC